A single sample is the source of the 9 T cell receptor beta chains below, sequenced in a study of cytomegalovirus exposure and HLA in healthy donors. With 60 Vbeta and 13 Jbeta primers, the PCR was carried out. TCRdb's copy holds only in-frame clones and misses some; the assay was immunoSEQ multiplex PCR. Among around 180,000 clones listed, roughly 83% were seen once. The source material was PBMCs. These receptors were taken from a boy between 2 and 10 years old in good health and CMV-seronegative.

The rearrangement joins TRBV5-1 to TRBJ2-2; D is perhaps TRBD1 (5 bases). Between the trimmed V and J ends, which lost 4 bases and 2 bases, there was a span of 12 bases. CDR1 and CDR2 from the germline V gene are SGHRS and YFSETQ. This CDR3 region has 15 residues. CDR3 DNA sequence: TGCGCCAGCAGCGCCAGGGCGCTAAACACCGGGGAGCTGTTTTTT. Protein sequence: CASSARALNTGELFF.

V is TRBV30 and J is TRBJ1-1; TRBD1 is a possible D gene (6 bases). V dropped 3 bases and J dropped 6 bases, with 14 bases sitting between them. This CDR3 has 13 amino acids. Germline V gene sequence: CDR1 GTSNPN, CDR2 SVGIG (reference sequence). The CDR3 here is CAWSSQGSPEAFF. CDR3 coding DNA: TGTGCCTGGAGCTCCCAGGGGTCCCCTGAAGCTTTCTTT. Complete variable domain (other parts from reference TRBV30 and TRBJ1-1): SQTIHQWPATLVQPVGSPLSLECTVEGTSNPNLYWYRQAAGRGLQLLFYSVGIGQISSEVPQNLSASRPQDRQFILSSKKLLLSDSGFYLCAWSSQGSPEAFFGQGTRLTVV.

The V call is TRBV19, the J call TRBJ2-5; 11 nucleotides line up with TRBD1. The CDR3 sequence is 16 residues long. Germline CDR1 reads LNHDA; CDR2 reads SQIVND (reference sequence). Trimming removed 1 base from V and 0 bases from J; junction bases left unmatched: 1. The CDR3 DNA follows: TGTGCCAGTAGTATAGGGGACAGGGGGTACCAAGAGACCCAGTACTTC. It is translated as CASSIGDRGYQETQYF.

This CDR3 is CASSQEVGGGPDTQYF. The CDR3 DNA follows: TGCGCCAGCAGCCAAGAAGTAGGTGGGGGCCCAGATACGCAGTATTTT. The chain couples TRBV4-3 to TRBJ2-3; D perhaps matches TRBD1 (6 bases). Trimming took 0 bases from V and 4 from J, leaving 14 bases between them. This CDR3 is built from 16 residues. CDR1 is LGHNA, CDR2 YSLEER, per germline.

This chain connects TRBV6-5 to TRBJ1-2; D not certain. This CDR3 has 15 amino acids. CDR1 is MNHEY and CDR2 is SVGAGI in the germline V gene. The ends were cut back, 4 bases at V and 1 base at J, with 13 bases in the middle. The CDR3 bases are TGTGCCAGCAGTTCCACTGGGCCTTTTAACTATGGCTACACCTTC. Protein: CASSSTGPFNYGYTF.

V is TRBV7-8 and J is TRBJ1-1; the D is unclear. Between the trimmed V and J ends, which lost 4 bases and 6 bases, there was a span of 9 bases. The germline gives CDR1 SGHVS, CDR2 FQNEAQ. This CDR3 has 12 residues. The CDR3 DNA reads TGTGCCAGCAGCTACGGTTCGGCTGAAGCTTTCTTT. Translation gives CASSYGSAEAFF. Based on the CDR3 plus reference TRBV7-8 and TRBJ1-1, the full variable domain is GAGVSQSPRYKVAKRGQDVALRCDPISGHVSLFWYQQALGQGPEFLTYFQNEAQLDKSGLPSDRFFAERPEGSVSTLKIQRTQQEDSAVYLCASSYGSAEAFFGQGTRLTVV.

The rearrangement joins TRBV5-1 to TRBJ1-3; the match to TRBD1 covers 11 bases. V gave up 4 bases and J gave up 4 bases; unmatched junction bases: 4. From germline, CDR1 is SGHRS and CDR2 YFSETQ. CDR3 length: 15 residues. The CDR3 nucleotides read TGCGCCAGCAGCATGGACAGGGGGCTCGGAAACACCATATATTTT. It yields the protein CASSMDRGLGNTIYF.

The rearrangement joins TRBV6-5 to TRBJ2-5; D gene unclear. This CDR3 has 13 residues. Germline values: CDR1 MNHEY, CDR2 SVGAGI. Trimming took off 2 bases at V and 7 bases at J, with 11 bases between the two ends. The CDR3: CASSYDGYRTQYF. CDR3 coding DNA: TGTGCCAGCAGTTACGACGGGTATCGGACCCAGTACTTC.

The genes are TRBV2 and TRBJ2-6; 7 positions agree with TRBD2. CDR1 and CDR2 (germline): SNHLY, FYNNEI. The V gene end was trimmed by 8 bases and the J gene end by 2 bases; junction bases not matched to a gene: 9. The CDR3 sequence is 16 residues long. The chain's CDR3 is CASRGLSDTGANVLTF. Written as DNA, the CDR3 is TGTGCCAGCCGGGGACTATCAGATACTGGGGCCAACGTCCTGACTTTC.